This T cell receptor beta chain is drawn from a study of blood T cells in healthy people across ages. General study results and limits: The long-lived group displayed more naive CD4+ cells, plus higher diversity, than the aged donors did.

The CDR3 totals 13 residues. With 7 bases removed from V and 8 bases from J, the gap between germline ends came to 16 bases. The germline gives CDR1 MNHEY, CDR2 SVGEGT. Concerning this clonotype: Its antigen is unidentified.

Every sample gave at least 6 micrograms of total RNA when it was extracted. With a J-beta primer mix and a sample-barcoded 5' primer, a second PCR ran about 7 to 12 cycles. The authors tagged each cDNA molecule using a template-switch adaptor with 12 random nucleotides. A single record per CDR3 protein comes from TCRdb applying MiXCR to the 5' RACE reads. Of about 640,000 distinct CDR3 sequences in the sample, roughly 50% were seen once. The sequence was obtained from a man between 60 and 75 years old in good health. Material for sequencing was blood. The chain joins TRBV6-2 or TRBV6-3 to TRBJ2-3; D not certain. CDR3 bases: TGTGCCAGCACCCCACCCGGCCTCTTTACGCAGTATTTT. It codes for CASTPPGLFTQYF.